These 21 T cell receptor beta chains originate from one sample sequenced in a study of CD8+ T cells in alopecia areata. Extraction and reverse transcription of RNA yielded cDNA as the sequencing template. Only in-frame clones appear in the TCRdb table, and some are missing; sequencing was by immunoSEQ multiplex PCR. The sample records around 100,000 clones, just over 85% being singletons. Treatment specified: oral pan-JAK inhibitor, 5-10 mg twice daily. This sample comprised CD8+ T cells sorted from blood, obtained between weeks 30 and 35, from a patient treated with tofacitinib. These receptors all stem from a human donor with alopecia areata.

CDR3 in amino acids: CASSVEDSGASTDTQYF. The CDR3 coding sequence is TGTGCCAGCAGCGTAGAAGATTCAGGGGCTAGCACAGATACGCAGTATTTT. J is TRBJ2-3 and V is TRBV9, with D perhaps TRBD1 (6 bases). Germline V gene lookup returns CDR1 SGDLS and CDR2 YYNGEE. The V end was cut by 0 bases, the J end by 0 bases, with 14 bases between. The CDR3 consists of 17 residues.

Note on this clone: A read error may account for a junction end that differs from germline. Other DNA sequences within the sample encode an identical CDR3. The rearrangement uses TRBV29-1 and TRBJ1-5; the D is unclear. The CDR3 is 14 residues long. CDR1 and CDR2 (germline): SQVTM, ANQGSEA. This chain's CDR3 is CSGVFPRSNQPQHF. The CDR3 nucleotides read TGCAGCGGCGTCTTCCCAAGGAGCAATCAGCCCCAGCACTTT.

The chain combines TRBV29-1 with TRBJ2-1; weak D call: TRBD2 (5 bases). V lost 7 bases and J 13 bases, leaving 17 bases between the germline ends. CDR3 length: 11 residues. The germline CDR1 and CDR2 sequences are SQVTM and ANQGSEA. The CDR3 spells CSGKLRGGQFF. The CDR3 nucleotides are TGCAGCGGCAAACTACGGGGTGGACAGTTCTTC.

The J gene is TRBJ2-3, the V gene TRBV27; D is ambiguous. The CDR3 length is 15 residues. V shed 1 base and J shed 0 bases, with 8 bases lying between them. Germline V gene lookup returns CDR1 MNHEY and CDR2 SMNVEV (reference sequence). The CDR3 DNA sequence: TGTGCCAGCAGTTTATGGCGCCCTAGCACAGATACGCAGTATTTT. As protein: CASSLWRPSTDTQYF.

The genes are TRBV19 and TRBJ2-1; the D gene is possibly TRBD1 (7 bases). The CDR3 is 16 residues long. The germline V and J ends were trimmed by 7 bases and 8 bases, with 24 bases remaining between them. The germline gives CDR1 LNHDA, CDR2 SQIVND (reference sequence). CDR3 loop: CASTRDNRWRGHEQFF. The CDR3 nucleotides are TGTGCCAGTACCAGGGACAACAGGTGGAGGGGGCATGAGCAGTTCTTC. The variable domain in full, completed from reference TRBV19 and TRBJ2-1, reads DGGITQSPKYLFRKEGQNVTLSCEQNLNHDAMYWYRQDPGQGLRLIYYSQIVNDFQKGDIAEGYSVSREKKESFPLTVTSAQKNPTAFYLCASTRDNRWRGHEQFFGPGTRLTVL.

This rearrangement joins TRBV14 to TRBJ2-5; 9 bases are shared with TRBD2. After removal of 1 base from V and 2 bases from J, the junction contained 2 bases not matched to a gene. In germline, CDR1 is SGHDN, CDR2 FVKESK. The CDR3 has 15 residues. The CDR3 sequence is CASSQGTSAQETQYF. The CDR3 DNA reads as TGTGCCAGCAGCCAAGGGACTAGCGCTCAAGAGACCCAGTACTTC.

As DNA, the CDR3 is TGTGCCAGCAGTTACACGGCAAGCTACGAGCAGTACTTC. It yields the protein CASSYTASYEQYF. The chain carries TRBV6-5 and TRBJ2-7; D is undetermined. CDR1 and CDR2 from the germline V gene are MNHEY and SVGAGI. The CDR3 covers 13 residues. The V end was cut by 2 bases, the J end by 3 bases, with 8 bases between.

This clone was counted only a few times. The rearrangement links TRBV29-1 to TRBJ1-1; D gene ambiguous. The CDR3 sequence is 11 residues long. With 1 base removed from V and 6 bases from J, the gap between germline ends came to 6 bases. Germline lookup yields CDR1 SQVTM and CDR2 ANQGSEA. CDR3 nucleotides: TGCAGCGTTGAAGTTGGCCCTGAAGCTTTCTTT. This sequence encodes CSVEVGPEAFF.

The DNA of the CDR3 is TGTGCCAGCAGTGAGCGCGGGGCTAGCACAGATACGCAGTATTTT. Encoded protein: CASSERGASTDTQYF. This rearrangement joins TRBV2 to TRBJ2-3; a possible D gene is TRBD2 (6 bases). The V end was cut by 3 bases, the J end by 0 bases, with 10 bases between. CDR3 size: 15 residues. The germline V gene has CDR1 SNHLY and CDR2 FYNNEI.

This clone occurred once. V is TRBV29-1 and J is TRBJ2-7; unclear D gene. The CDR3 is 15 amino acids. The V end was cut by 4 bases, the J end by 0 bases, with 16 bases between. The germline V gene has CDR1 SQVTM and CDR2 ANQGSEA. CDR3 nucleotide sequence: TGCAGCGTTGTCAGCTCGCAGGCGACCTCCTACGAGCAGTACTTC. Protein product: CSVVSSQATSYEQYF.

The chain couples TRBV29-1 to TRBJ2-3; weak D call: TRBD1 (5 bases). Trimming stripped 7 bases from V and 5 bases from J, with 13 bases between. The CDR3 loop spans 12 amino acids. Germline V gene sequence: CDR1 SQVTM, CDR2 ANQGSEA. The CDR3 spells CSARTPGDTQYF. Written as DNA, the CDR3 is TGCAGCGCCCGGACACCCGGAGATACGCAGTATTTT.

This rearrangement joins TRBV13 to TRBJ2-7, with 13 bases fitting TRBD2. CDR3 length equals 18 residues. The J segment lost 1 base and the V segment lost 4 bases, leaving 10 bases of the junction unmatched. Germline V gene data show CDR1 as PRHDT and CDR2 as FYEKMQ (reference sequence). Here the CDR3 DNA reads TGTGCCAGCAGCTCCGGGACTAGCGGGAATTTCCGGTCCTACGAGCAGTACTTC. Its protein product is CASSSGTSGNFRSYEQYF.

The V and J genes are TRBV29-1 and TRBJ2-7, with 12 bases fitting TRBD1. From germline, CDR1 is SQVTM and CDR2 ANQGSEA. The V segment lost 7 bases and the J segment 7 bases; nucleotides outside the gene matches: 14. This CDR3 region has 15 residues. CDR3 protein: CSGLVSGQGAGEQYF. The CDR3 DNA is TGCAGCGGGCTTGTGTCGGGACAGGGGGCGGGAGAGCAGTACTTC.

The gene calls are TRBV5-4 and TRBJ2-7, with D uncertain. Trimming took off 0 bases at V and 6 bases at J, with 7 bases between the two ends. The germline V gene has CDR1 SGHNT and CDR2 YYREEE (reference sequence). The CDR3 is made up of 12 amino acids. The CDR3 DNA reads as TGTGCCAGCAGCTTGGAGAGGTCCGAGCAGTACTTC. It yields the protein CASSLERSEQYF.

This chain connects TRBV28 to TRBJ2-7, with 12 bases identical to TRBD1. The CDR3 totals 15 residues. V lost 3 bases and J lost 2; bases outside the gene matches: 2. Germline V gene lookup returns CDR1 MDHEN and CDR2 SYDVKM. The DNA for the CDR3 is TGTGCCAGCAGTTTTGGGACAGGGGGCCCCTACGAGCAGTACTTC. Residues: CASSFGTGGPYEQYF. Together with reference TRBV28 and TRBJ2-7, the CDR3 gives the full variable domain: DVKVTQSSRYLVKRTGEKVFLECVQDMDHENMFWYRQDPGLGLRLIYFSYDVKMKEKGDIPEGYSVSREKKERFSLILESASTNQTSMYLCASSFGTGGPYEQYFGPGTRLTVT.

This chain connects TRBV5-1 to TRBJ2-1, with TRBD2 matching 7 bases. V lost 3 bases, J lost 8 bases, and 2 bases stayed unmatched. The CDR3 totals 12 residues. Germline lookup yields CDR1 SGHRS and CDR2 YFSETQ. The CDR3 spells CASSSRGDEQFF. For the CDR3, the DNA is TGCGCCAGCAGCTCCCGGGGGGATGAGCAGTTCTTC.

The CDR3 region is CASSLTPTLTTSTDTQYF. Written as DNA, the CDR3 is TGTGCCAGCAGCTTAACCCCAACCTTGACTACTAGCACAGATACGCAGTATTTT. The chain carries TRBV11-2 and TRBJ2-3; D perhaps matches TRBD2 (5 bases). The CDR3 spans 18 residues. The germline V and J ends were trimmed by 2 bases and 0 bases, with 18 bases remaining between them. Germline CDR1 and CDR2: SGHAT and FQNNGV. The full variable domain, with the rest looked up from reference TRBV11-2 and TRBJ2-3, is EAGVAQSPRYKIIEKRQSVAFWCNPISGHATLYWYQQILGQGPKLLIQFQNNGVVDDSQLPKDRFSAERLKGVDSTLKIQPAKLEDSAVYLCASSLTPTLTTSTDTQYFGPGTRLTVL.

The CDR3 sequence is CASTPGQGSYEQYF. DNA of the CDR3: TGCGCCAGCACACCGGGACAGGGGTCCTACGAGCAGTACTTC. The chain has TRBV4-1 and TRBJ2-7, with 10 bases that match TRBD1. From germline, CDR1 is MGHRA and CDR2 YSYEKL. V was clipped by 7 bases and J by 1 base; unmatched bases: 4. CDR3 size: 14 residues.

This sequence joins TRBV27 and TRBJ2-7; a possible D gene is TRBD2 (6 bases). Trimming removed 3 bases at V and 6 bases at J, with 15 bases between. Germline V CDR1 and CDR2: MNHEY, SMNVEV (reference sequence). CDR3 length: 14 amino acids. The CDR3: CASSFRRQEGEQYF. The CDR3 bases are TGTGCCAGCAGTTTTCGACGGCAGGAGGGCGAGCAGTACTTC.

V gene TRBV2 combines with J gene TRBJ2-7; D unresolved. Germline V gene sequence: CDR1 SNHLY, CDR2 FYNNEI. Trimming left V 5 bases short and J 3 bases short, with 11 bases between. The CDR3 covers 13 residues. The CDR3 bases are TGTGCCAGCAGTCGCCGGGCCAACTACGAGCAGTACTTC. This sequence encodes CASSRRANYEQYF.

The chain employs TRBV29-1 and TRBJ1-1; 9 nucleotides match TRBD1. Germline loops: CDR1 SQVTM, CDR2 ANQGSEA. With V trimmed by 7 bases and J by 5 bases, 11 bases remained unmatched. This CDR3 comprises 14 residues. The CDR3 loop is CSGEGTGSGTEAFF. CDR3 nucleotides: TGCAGCGGGGAGGGGACAGGGAGTGGAACTGAAGCTTTCTTT.